Listed here are 13 T cell receptor beta chains from one sample, sequenced in a study of T cells in Graves' hyperthyroidism and ophthalmopathy. From RNA transcripts, TCR beta CDR3 regions were amplified. First-round RT-PCR with HTBI primers amplified the TCR CDR3 region. TCRdb reanalysed the multiplex PCR reads using MiXCR and keeps one entry per CDR3 protein. The table lists 300,000 to 350,000 distinct CDR3 sequences, roughly 18% of them singletons. Sequencing was carried out using blood. These receptors all stem from a woman in her thirties or forties with Graves' ophthalmopathy.

This clonotype was seen repeatedly, ten times or more. The chain links TRBV4-1 to TRBJ2-7; a possible D gene is TRBD1 (6 bases). The CDR3 runs to 17 residues. Germline CDR1 MGHRA, CDR2 YSYEKL. V lost 0 bases, J lost 0 bases, and 15 bases lay in between. The CDR3 here is CASSQDPTGLSSYEQYF. CDR3 DNA sequence: TGCGCCAGCAGCCAAGACCCTACAGGGTTGAGCTCCTACGAGCAGTACTTC.

In this sample, this clonotype turned up many times. This chain joins TRBV25-1 and TRBJ2-3; the D call may be TRBD1 or TRBD2 (5 bases each). Germline CDR1 and CDR2: MGHDK and SYGVNS. V was clipped by 2 bases and J by 1 base, with 16 bases between them. The CDR3 loop spans 17 amino acids. The CDR3 nucleotides are TGTGCCAGCAGTGAAGGGGGAATAGCGCTTGGCACAGATACGCAGTATTTT. Translated, it gives CASSEGGIALGTDTQYF.

This clonotype has ten or more counts. The V gene is TRBV27, the J gene TRBJ1-5, with D possibly matching TRBD1 (5 bases). Germline V gene sequence: CDR1 MNHEY, CDR2 SMNVEV (reference sequence). The CDR3 has 15 amino acids. The V end lost 2 bases, the J end lost 3 bases, and 11 bases lay between the germline ends. The CDR3 nucleotides are TGTGCCAGCAGTTTAACAGGCCTGCACAATCAGCCCCAGCATTTT. Residues: CASSLTGLHNQPQHF.

This clonotype came up many times. The junction and the germline gene differ at one end; a read error may be behind it. V and J are TRBV18 and TRBJ2-7; 8 nucleotides agree with TRBD1. Germline-derived CDR1 and CDR2 are KGHSH and LQKENI. CDR3 length equals 17 residues. The chain's CDR3 is CASSPSYTRQGIYEQYF. The CDR3 DNA reads as TGTGCCAGCTCACCAAGTTACACACGACAGGGGATTTACGAGCAGTACTTT.

The chain uses TRBV7-2 and TRBJ1-2; TRBD1 matches at 7 bases. J gave up 4 bases and V 5 bases, and 4 bases lay outside the gene matches. The germline gives CDR1 SGHTA, CDR2 FQGNSA. This CDR3 has 13 amino acids. The CDR3 DNA reads TGTGCCAGCAGCCGACAGGGCCCCTATGGCTACACCTTC. This codes for CASSRQGPYGYTF.

This clonotype was seen only once. The V and J genes are TRBV6-2 or TRBV6-3 and TRBJ2-7; D not resolved. The V and J ends lost 2 bases and 6 bases respectively, with 11 bases between them. This CDR3 spans 13 amino acids. Looked up from germline, CDR1 is MNHEY and CDR2 is SVGEGT. CDR3 region: CASSYLPGREQYF. The CDR3 DNA follows: TGTGCCAGCAGTTACCTCCCGGGTCGCGAGCAGTACTTC.

This clonotype showed up many times. The V call is TRBV25-1, the J call TRBJ1-5; the D gene is possibly TRBD1 (5 bases). CDR1 MGHDK and CDR2 SYGVNS come from the germline V gene. The CDR3 length is 14 residues. The V end was cut by 2 bases, the J end by 3 bases, with 8 bases between. CDR3 coding DNA: TGTGCCAGCAGTGAACAGGGTACCAATCAGCCCCAGCATTTT. This translates into CASSEQGTNQPQHF.

This clonotype was counted ten times or more. The chain employs TRBV27 and TRBJ2-7; perhaps TRBD1 as D (5 bases). V shed 5 bases and J shed 2 bases, with 13 bases lying between them. This CDR3 comprises 14 residues. Germline loops: CDR1 MNHEY, CDR2 SMNVEV (reference sequence). Written as DNA, the CDR3 is TGTGCCAGCAGTCCGACAGTAGGGGCCTACGAGCAGTACTTC. Translating it yields CASSPTVGAYEQYF.

The table lists this clonotype with many counts. This chain connects TRBV2 to TRBJ2-5; 12 positions match TRBD2. The CDR3 length is 15 residues. From germline, CDR1 is SNHLY and CDR2 FYNNEI. Trimming cost V 6 bases and J 4 bases; bases outside gene matches: 6. The CDR3 reads CASRRLAGVGETQYF. The CDR3 DNA is TGTGCCAGCAGGCGACTAGCGGGAGTCGGAGAGACCCAGTACTTC. The full variable domain, rest sourced from reference TRBV2 and TRBJ2-5, is EPEVTQTPSHQVTQMGQEVILRCVPISNHLYFYWYRQILGQKVEFLVSFYNNEISEKSEIFDDQFSVERPDGSNFTLKIRSTKLEDSAMYFCASRRLAGVGETQYFGPGTRLLVL.

This clonotype was seen at least ten times. The gene calls are TRBV5-1 and TRBJ1-1, with 7 bases lining up with TRBD1. There are 16 residues in the CDR3. Germline CDR1 SGHRS, CDR2 YFSETQ. After removal of 4 bases from V and 2 bases from J, the junction contained 11 bases not matched to a gene. This CDR3 reads CASSPSSGTANTEAFF. The CDR3 DNA sequence: TGCGCCAGCAGCCCCTCATCCGGGACAGCAAACACTGAAGCTTTCTTT.

This clonotype was counted only a few times. This rearrangement joins TRBV30 to TRBJ2-2, with D tentatively TRBD1 (6 bases). This CDR3 comprises 15 residues. V was clipped by 5 bases and J by 3 bases, with 16 bases between them. In germline, CDR1 is GTSNPN, CDR2 SVGIG (reference sequence). In nucleotides, the CDR3 is TGTGCCTGGGCTTCGACAGGAGGTCACACCGGGGAGCTGTTTTTT. It yields the protein CAWASTGGHTGELFF.

This chain links TRBV12-3 or TRBV12-4 with TRBJ1-5, with 7 positions matching TRBD1. J was trimmed by 2 bases and V by 6 bases; bases with no gene match: 4. This CDR3 has 14 amino acids. CDR3 in amino acids: CASSDRVGNQPQHF. CDR3 DNA sequence: TGTGCCAGCAGCGACAGGGTGGGCAATCAGCCCCAGCATTTT.

This clonotype was counted many times. The rearrangement uses TRBV28 and TRBJ2-7, with TRBD2 identical over 8 bases. Germline-derived CDR1 and CDR2 are MDHEN and SYDVKM. Unmatched junction bases numbered 10, after V lost 3 bases and J lost 0 bases. The CDR3 is 17 residues long. This chain's CDR3 is CASSFDSAGTSSYEQYF. CDR3 DNA sequence: TGTGCCAGCAGTTTCGACTCGGCGGGGACTAGCTCCTACGAGCAGTACTTC.